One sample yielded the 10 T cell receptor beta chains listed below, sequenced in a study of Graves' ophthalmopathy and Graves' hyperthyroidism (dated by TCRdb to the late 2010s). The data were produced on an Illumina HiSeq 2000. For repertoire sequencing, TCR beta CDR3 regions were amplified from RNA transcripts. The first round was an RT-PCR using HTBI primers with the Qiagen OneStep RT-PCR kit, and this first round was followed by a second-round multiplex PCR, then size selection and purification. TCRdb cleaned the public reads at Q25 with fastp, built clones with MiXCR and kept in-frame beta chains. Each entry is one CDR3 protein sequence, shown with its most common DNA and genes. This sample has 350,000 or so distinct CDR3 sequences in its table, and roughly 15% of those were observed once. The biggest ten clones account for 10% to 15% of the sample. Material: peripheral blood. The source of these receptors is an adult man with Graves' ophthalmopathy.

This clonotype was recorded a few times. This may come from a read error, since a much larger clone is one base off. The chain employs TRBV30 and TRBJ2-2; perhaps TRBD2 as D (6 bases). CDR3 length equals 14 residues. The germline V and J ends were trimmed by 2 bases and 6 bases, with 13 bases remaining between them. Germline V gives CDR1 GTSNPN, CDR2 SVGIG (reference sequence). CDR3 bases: TGTGCCTGGAGTAGGCGGGGTGACGCCGGGGAGCTGTTTTTT. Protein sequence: CAWSRRGDAGELFF.

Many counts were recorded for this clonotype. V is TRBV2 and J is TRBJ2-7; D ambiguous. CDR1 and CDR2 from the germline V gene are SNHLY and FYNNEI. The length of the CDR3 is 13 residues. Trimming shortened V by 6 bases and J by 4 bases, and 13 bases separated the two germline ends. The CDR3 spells CASRAEEVYEQYF. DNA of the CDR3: TGTGCCAGCAGAGCAGAGGAAGTATACGAGCAGTACTTC.

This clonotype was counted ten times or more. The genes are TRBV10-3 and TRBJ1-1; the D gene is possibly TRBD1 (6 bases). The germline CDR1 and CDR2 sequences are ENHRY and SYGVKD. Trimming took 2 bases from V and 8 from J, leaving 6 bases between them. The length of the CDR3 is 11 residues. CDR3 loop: CAISEGTEAFF. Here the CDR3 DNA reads TGTGCCATCAGTGAGGGGACAGAAGCTTTCTTT.

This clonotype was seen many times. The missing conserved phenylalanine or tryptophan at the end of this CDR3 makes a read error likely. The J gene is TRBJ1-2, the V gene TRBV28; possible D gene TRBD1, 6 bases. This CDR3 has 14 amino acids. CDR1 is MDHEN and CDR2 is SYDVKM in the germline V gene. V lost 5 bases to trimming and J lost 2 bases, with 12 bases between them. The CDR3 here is CASSVPTGNYGYTS. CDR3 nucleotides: TGTGCCAGCAGTGTCCCAACAGGGAACTATGGCTACACCTCC.

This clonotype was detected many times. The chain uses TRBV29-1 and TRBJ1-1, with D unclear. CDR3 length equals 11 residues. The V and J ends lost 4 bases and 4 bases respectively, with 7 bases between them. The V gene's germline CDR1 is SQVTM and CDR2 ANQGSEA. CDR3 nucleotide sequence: TGCAGCGTTGTAACGGTCACTGAAGCTTTCTTT. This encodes CSVVTVTEAFF.

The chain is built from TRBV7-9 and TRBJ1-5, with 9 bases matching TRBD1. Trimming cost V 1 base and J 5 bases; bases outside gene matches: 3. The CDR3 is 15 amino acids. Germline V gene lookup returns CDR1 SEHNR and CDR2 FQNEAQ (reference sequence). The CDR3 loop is CASSLGQGVYQPQHF. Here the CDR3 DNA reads TGTGCCAGCAGCTTAGGACAGGGGGTCTATCAGCCCCAGCATTTT.

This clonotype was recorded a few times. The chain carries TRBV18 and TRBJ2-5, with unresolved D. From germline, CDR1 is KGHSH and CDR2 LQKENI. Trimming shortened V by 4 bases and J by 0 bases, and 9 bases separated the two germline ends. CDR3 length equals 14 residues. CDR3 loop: CASSLTADQETQYF. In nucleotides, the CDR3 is TGTGCCAGCTCACTTACGGCCGACCAAGAGACCCAGTACTTC.

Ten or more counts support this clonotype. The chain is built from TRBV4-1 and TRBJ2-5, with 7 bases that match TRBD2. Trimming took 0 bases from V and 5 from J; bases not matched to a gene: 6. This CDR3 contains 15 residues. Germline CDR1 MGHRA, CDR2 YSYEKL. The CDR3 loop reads CASSQDHGRHETQYF. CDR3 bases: TGCGCCAGCAGCCAAGACCACGGGAGGCACGAGACCCAGTACTTC.

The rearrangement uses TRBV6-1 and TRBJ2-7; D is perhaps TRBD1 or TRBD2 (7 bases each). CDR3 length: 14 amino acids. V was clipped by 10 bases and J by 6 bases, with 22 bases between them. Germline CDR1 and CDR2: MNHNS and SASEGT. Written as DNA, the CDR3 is TGTGCCACCCTTGAAGAGGTCAGGGGGGGCGAGCAGTACTTC. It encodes CATLEEVRGGEQYF.

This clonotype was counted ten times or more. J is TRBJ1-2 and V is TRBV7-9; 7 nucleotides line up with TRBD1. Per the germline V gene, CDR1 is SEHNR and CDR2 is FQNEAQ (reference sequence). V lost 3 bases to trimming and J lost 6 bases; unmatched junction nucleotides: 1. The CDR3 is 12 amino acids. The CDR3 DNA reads TGTGCCAGCAGCTTCACAGGGGATGGCTACACCTTC. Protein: CASSFTGDGYTF.